This T cell receptor (beta chain) was recovered during a study of blood T cell repertoires in COVID-19. Study information: Spain, Italy and the United States supplied samples that represented acute and convalescent COVID-19. T cells, B-cell-depleted T cells, or PBMCs provided the cDNA or gDNA that served as material.

How the authors handled the data: Reference gene primer amplification yielded estimated nucleated cell counts. The table came from immunoSEQ multiplex PCR; TCRdb's copy has only in-frame clones and leaves some out. D and trimming come from the DNA, and the V and J calls and clone size come from that table. Of roughly 410,000 clones listed, 80% to 90% are singletons. Seattle patient enrollment occurred during active infection, with longitudinal follow-up thereafter. Germline assignment: CDR1 MNHEY and CDR2 SMNVEV (reference sequence). The J segment lost 5 bases and the V segment lost 8 bases, leaving 15 bases of the junction unmatched. This CDR3 is 16 amino acids long.

The sequence was obtained from a woman aged 55-70 years with COVID-19, enrolled during active disease. The chain couples TRBV27 to TRBJ1-2; 9 positions match TRBD1. Sequences were obtained from peripheral blood. CDR3 sequence: CASGSSRPGQGYGYTF. The CDR3 nucleotides are TGTGCCAGCGGATCATCTCGTCCGGGACAGGGATATGGCTACACCTTC.